The clone carrying this TCR beta chain has a single count. This entry comes from a study of blood T cell repertoires in COVID-19. Looking at the study overall: In each case, the material was cDNA or gDNA derived from T cells, B-cell-depleted T cells, or PBMCs.

The table came from immunoSEQ multiplex PCR; TCRdb's copy has only in-frame clones and leaves some out. The sample consists of about 120,000 clones, 60% to 85% of them appearing once. The CDR3 has 13 amino acids. Trimming took 6 bases from V and 1 from J, leaving 3 bases between them. The germline gives CDR1 KGHDR, CDR2 SFDVKD. This chain links TRBV24-1 with TRBJ2-6; D remains unclear. The receptor was isolated from a man aged 65 to 85 with acute or convalescent COVID-19. The sample consisted of peripheral blood. CDR3 bases: TGTGCCACCAGTTTATCTGGGGCCAACGTCCTGACTTTC. This encodes CATSLSGANVLTF.